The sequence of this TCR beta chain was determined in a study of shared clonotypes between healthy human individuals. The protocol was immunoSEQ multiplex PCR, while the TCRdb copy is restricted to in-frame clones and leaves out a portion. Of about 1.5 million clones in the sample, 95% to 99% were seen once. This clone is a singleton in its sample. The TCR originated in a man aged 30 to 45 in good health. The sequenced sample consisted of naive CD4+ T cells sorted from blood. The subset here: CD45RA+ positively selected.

CDR3 DNA sequence: TGCGCCAGCAGCTCCATCGTCCCGGGAGATACGCAGTATTTT. Translated, it gives CASSSIVPGDTQYF. The V and J genes are TRBV5-1 and TRBJ2-3; D unresolved. Trimming took off 3 bases at V and 5 bases at J, with 13 bases between the two ends. The CDR3 contains 14 residues. Germline CDR1 is SGHRS and CDR2 is YFSETQ.